This is a list of T cell receptor beta chains from one sample in a study of vaccination effects on CD4 cells after COVID-19. The data were produced by immunoSEQ multiplex PCR, yet TCRdb's version contains in-frame clones alone and is incomplete. Of tens of thousands of clones listed, 68% are singletons. Which antigens these TCRs recognize remains unknown. This material consisted of CD4+ T cells from PBMCs cultured with HCoV-NL63 spike peptides, taken before COVID-19 vaccination. These receptors all come from a human donor who received a COVID-19 vaccine. Both conserved end residues are part of each CDR3. Each record gives: J gene, V gene, clone size, CDR3 length, D gene, CDR3 protein, CDR3 DNA. A D gene is named only where the DNA matches it firmly. Only part of the rows carry a size: once, few, many, or a class if the clone is expanded.

j_call: TRBJ1-1; v_call: TRBV27; clone_size: NA; cdr3_length: 14; d_call: NA; cdr3_aa: CASSLSQGRTEAFF; cdr3_nt: TGTGCCAGCAGTTTAAGCCAGGGGCGAACTGAAGCTTTCTTT
j_call: TRBJ2-1; v_call: TRBV7-2; clone_size: NA; cdr3_length: 12; d_call: NA; cdr3_aa: CASTPRGNEQFF; cdr3_nt: TGTGCCAGCACCCCCCGCGGAAATGAGCAGTTCTTC
j_call: TRBJ2-7; v_call: TRBV19; clone_size: NA; cdr3_length: 15; d_call: TRBD1; cdr3_aa: CASAYRAQGDYEQYF; cdr3_nt: TGTGCCAGCGCCTACCGTGCGCAGGGGGACTACGAGCAGTACTTC
j_call: TRBJ2-7; v_call: TRBV6-4; clone_size: NA; cdr3_length: 11; d_call: NA; cdr3_aa: CASSSQDEQYF; cdr3_nt: TGTGCCAGCAGCTCCCAGGACGAGCAGTACTTC
j_call: TRBJ1-2; v_call: TRBV29-1; clone_size: NA; cdr3_length: 13; d_call: TRBD1; cdr3_aa: CSAWDRGMYGYTF; cdr3_nt: TGCAGCGCGTGGGACAGGGGAATGTATGGCTACACCTTC
j_call: TRBJ2-3; v_call: TRBV20-1; clone_size: NA; cdr3_length: 11; d_call: NA; cdr3_aa: CRAVSGDTQYF; cdr3_nt: TGCAGGGCCGTAAGCGGAGATACGCAGTATTTT
j_call: TRBJ1-6; v_call: TRBV19; clone_size: NA; cdr3_length: 17; d_call: TRBD1; cdr3_aa: CASSTADWWTGRSPLHF; cdr3_nt: TGTGCCAGTAGCACCGCTGACTGGTGGACAGGGCGTTCACCCCTCCACTTT
j_call: TRBJ2-4; v_call: TRBV7-2; clone_size: NA; cdr3_length: 16; d_call: NA; cdr3_aa: CASSLRARQVGNIQYF; cdr3_nt: TGTGCCAGCAGCTTACGGGCCCGACAGGTTGGAAACATTCAGTACTTC
j_call: TRBJ1-5; v_call: TRBV4-1; clone_size: few; cdr3_length: 16; d_call: NA; cdr3_aa: CASSQDTRGGNQPQHF; cdr3_nt: TGCGCCAGCAGCCAAGATACGCGGGGGGGGAATCAGCCCCAGCATTTT
j_call: TRBJ2-7; v_call: TRBV6-5; clone_size: NA; cdr3_length: 14; d_call: NA; cdr3_aa: CASPSTRGGNEQYF; cdr3_nt: TGTGCCAGCCCATCGACCAGGGGGGGCAACGAGCAGTACTTC
j_call: TRBJ1-2; v_call: TRBV5-1; clone_size: NA; cdr3_length: 16; d_call: TRBD1; cdr3_aa: CASSKYRDRRLYGYTF; cdr3_nt: TGCGCCAGCAGCAAGTACCGGGACAGGCGCCTCTATGGCTACACCTTC
j_call: TRBJ1-4; v_call: TRBV2; clone_size: NA; cdr3_length: 13; d_call: NA; cdr3_aa: CASSGGGGEKLFF; cdr3_nt: TGTGCCAGCAGTGGGGGGGGTGGTGAAAAACTGTTTTTT
j_call: TRBJ2-7; v_call: TRBV5-1; clone_size: NA; cdr3_length: 15; d_call: TRBD1; cdr3_aa: CASSSKVGQGYEQYF; cdr3_nt: TGCGCCAGCAGCTCGAAGGTGGGACAGGGCTACGAGCAGTACTTC
j_call: TRBJ1-2; v_call: TRBV5-4; clone_size: NA; cdr3_length: 13; d_call: NA; cdr3_aa: CASSLGQTGGYTF; cdr3_nt: TGTGCCAGCAGCTTGGGACAGACAGGTGGCTACACCTTC
j_call: TRBJ1-1; v_call: TRBV28; clone_size: once; cdr3_length: 13; d_call: NA; cdr3_aa: CASKPDRDTEAFF; cdr3_nt: TGTGCCAGCAAACCCGATCGGGACACTGAAGCTTTCTTT
j_call: TRBJ2-7; v_call: TRBV15; clone_size: NA; cdr3_length: 15; d_call: TRBD1; cdr3_aa: CATSPDRGNSYEQYF; cdr3_nt: TGTGCCACCAGCCCGGACAGGGGGAACTCCTACGAGCAGTACTTC
j_call: TRBJ2-1; v_call: TRBV7-9; clone_size: NA; cdr3_length: 12; d_call: NA; cdr3_aa: CASSLGSEGQFF; cdr3_nt: TGTGCCAGCAGCTTAGGATCCGAGGGTCAGTTCTTC
j_call: TRBJ1-5; v_call: TRBV6-5; clone_size: NA; cdr3_length: 13; d_call: TRBD1; cdr3_aa: CASSSTGNQPQHF; cdr3_nt: TGTGCCAGCAGCTCGACAGGGAACCAGCCCCAGCATTTT
j_call: TRBJ2-2; v_call: TRBV3-1/TRBV3-2; clone_size: NA; cdr3_length: 18; d_call: TRBD2; cdr3_aa: CASSPTLGLAGRPGELFF; cdr3_nt: TGTGCCAGCAGCCCAACGTTGGGACTAGCGGGACGGCCCGGGGAGCTGTTTTTT
j_call: TRBJ2-7; v_call: TRBV6-2/TRBV6-3; clone_size: NA; cdr3_length: 15; d_call: NA; cdr3_aa: CASSRLSGNQGEQYF; cdr3_nt: TGTGCCAGCAGTCGACTAAGCGGCAATCAGGGCGAGCAGTACTTC
j_call: TRBJ1-1; v_call: TRBV27; clone_size: NA; cdr3_length: 15; d_call: NA; cdr3_aa: CASSSPWRGNTEAFF; cdr3_nt: TGTGCCAGCAGTTCTCCCTGGAGGGGGAACACTGAAGCTTTCTTT
j_call: TRBJ2-5; v_call: TRBV6-5; clone_size: NA; cdr3_length: 14; d_call: TRBD1; cdr3_aa: CASNMTGFQETQYF; cdr3_nt: TGTGCCAGCAATATGACAGGGTTCCAAGAGACCCAGTACTTC
j_call: TRBJ1-1; v_call: TRBV24-1; clone_size: NA; cdr3_length: 12; d_call: TRBD1; cdr3_aa: CATSDPGTGPFF; cdr3_nt: TGTGCCACCAGTGATCCCGGGACAGGGCCTTTCTTT
j_call: TRBJ2-1; v_call: TRBV6-5; clone_size: NA; cdr3_length: 16; d_call: NA; cdr3_aa: CASSYSLTGVYNEQFF; cdr3_nt: TGTGCCAGCAGTTACTCGTTGACGGGAGTGTACAATGAGCAGTTCTTC
j_call: TRBJ1-1; v_call: TRBV3-1/TRBV3-2; clone_size: few; cdr3_length: 15; d_call: NA; cdr3_aa: CASNPRGRSFTEAFF; cdr3_nt: TGTGCCAGCAACCCAAGAGGAAGGAGTTTCACTGAAGCTTTCTTT
j_call: TRBJ2-7; v_call: TRBV5-1; clone_size: NA; cdr3_length: 16; d_call: TRBD2; cdr3_aa: CASSFLAGARDREQYF; cdr3_nt: TGCGCCAGCAGCTTCCTAGCGGGGGCCCGTGACCGGGAGCAGTACTTC
j_call: TRBJ2-1; v_call: TRBV19; clone_size: NA; cdr3_length: 14; d_call: TRBD2; cdr3_aa: CASSIPGTSREQFF; cdr3_nt: TGTGCCAGTAGTATCCCCGGGACTAGTCGCGAGCAGTTCTTC
j_call: TRBJ2-1; v_call: TRBV30; clone_size: few; cdr3_length: 13; d_call: NA; cdr3_aa: CACTQSSYNEQFF; cdr3_nt: TGTGCCTGTACGCAAAGCTCCTACAATGAGCAGTTCTTC
j_call: TRBJ2-3; v_call: TRBV6-2/TRBV6-3; clone_size: NA; cdr3_length: 18; d_call: TRBD1; cdr3_aa: CASSQINRGSPSTDTQYF; cdr3_nt: TGTGCCAGCAGTCAGATAAACAGGGGGAGCCCTAGCACAGATACGCAGTATTTT
j_call: TRBJ2-2; v_call: TRBV2; clone_size: NA; cdr3_length: 14; d_call: NA; cdr3_aa: CASIGGGITGELFF; cdr3_nt: TGTGCCAGCATCGGCGGCGGGATCACCGGGGAGCTGTTTTTT
j_call: TRBJ2-7; v_call: TRBV19; clone_size: NA; cdr3_length: 14; d_call: TRBD1; cdr3_aa: CASRDRRGPSEQYF; cdr3_nt: TGTGCCAGCAGGGACAGAAGGGGGCCGTCCGAGCAGTACTTC
j_call: TRBJ2-5; v_call: TRBV10-3; clone_size: NA; cdr3_length: 16; d_call: TRBD2; cdr3_aa: CAISDYLAGVGETQYF; cdr3_nt: TGTGCCATCAGTGATTACCTAGCGGGAGTAGGAGAGACCCAGTACTTC
j_call: TRBJ2-1; v_call: TRBV5-1; clone_size: NA; cdr3_length: 15; d_call: TRBD2; cdr3_aa: CASSLELAGYNEQFF; cdr3_nt: TGCGCCAGCAGCTTGGAGCTAGCGGGGTACAATGAGCAGTTCTTC
j_call: TRBJ1-5; v_call: TRBV18; clone_size: NA; cdr3_length: 14; d_call: NA; cdr3_aa: CASSPGGGNQPQHF; cdr3_nt: TGTGCCAGCTCACCTGGGGGGGGCAATCAGCCCCAGCATTTT
j_call: TRBJ1-1; v_call: TRBV11-2; clone_size: NA; cdr3_length: 13; d_call: NA; cdr3_aa: CASSLDGYTEAFF; cdr3_nt: TGTGCCAGCAGCTTAGACGGGTACACTGAAGCTTTCTTT
j_call: TRBJ1-4; v_call: TRBV6-4; clone_size: NA; cdr3_length: 18; d_call: NA; cdr3_aa: CASSDSLSTTASNEKLFF; cdr3_nt: TGTGCCAGCAGTGACTCGTTGTCAACCACCGCCTCAAATGAAAAACTGTTTTTT
j_call: TRBJ2-3; v_call: TRBV29-1; clone_size: NA; cdr3_length: 12; d_call: NA; cdr3_aa: CSVVRGRDTQYF; cdr3_nt: TGCAGCGTTGTCAGGGGACGGGATACGCAGTATTTT
j_call: TRBJ2-2; v_call: TRBV18; clone_size: once; cdr3_length: 13; d_call: NA; cdr3_aa: CASSLDHTGELFF; cdr3_nt: TGTGCCAGCTCACTAGACCACACCGGGGAGCTGTTTTTT
j_call: TRBJ2-7; v_call: TRBV19; clone_size: NA; cdr3_length: 15; d_call: NA; cdr3_aa: CASSIVGRPSYEQYF; cdr3_nt: TGTGCCAGTAGTATAGTTGGCAGGCCGTCCTACGAGCAGTACTTC
j_call: TRBJ1-2; v_call: TRBV9; clone_size: NA; cdr3_length: 14; d_call: NA; cdr3_aa: CASSVAQGGNGYTF; cdr3_nt: TGTGCCAGCAGCGTAGCTCAGGGAGGCAATGGCTACACCTTC
j_call: TRBJ2-1; v_call: TRBV7-9; clone_size: NA; cdr3_length: 15; d_call: TRBD2; cdr3_aa: CASSPSASGNNEQFF; cdr3_nt: TGTGCCAGCAGCCCCAGTGCGAGCGGGAACAATGAGCAGTTCTTC
j_call: TRBJ2-4; v_call: TRBV5-4; clone_size: NA; cdr3_length: 12; d_call: NA; cdr3_aa: CASSPPGNIQYF; cdr3_nt: TGTGCCAGCAGCCCACCCGGGAACATTCAGTACTTC
j_call: TRBJ1-2; v_call: TRBV2; clone_size: NA; cdr3_length: 17; d_call: TRBD1; cdr3_aa: CASSEIVRSRQGDGYTF; cdr3_nt: TGTGCCAGCAGTGAAATCGTTCGGAGCCGACAGGGGGATGGCTACACCTTC
j_call: TRBJ1-1; v_call: TRBV5-4; clone_size: once; cdr3_length: 13; d_call: NA; cdr3_aa: CASSSRDGSEAFF; cdr3_nt: TGTGCCAGCAGCTCGAGAGACGGGTCTGAAGCTTTCTTT
j_call: TRBJ1-2; v_call: TRBV2; clone_size: NA; cdr3_length: 13; d_call: TRBD1; cdr3_aa: CASSYRGLDGYTF; cdr3_nt: TGTGCCAGCAGTTACAGGGGGTTGGATGGCTACACCTTC
j_call: TRBJ2-5; v_call: TRBV6-1; clone_size: few; cdr3_length: 20; d_call: TRBD1; cdr3_aa: CASSEPRPKQGQGARETQYF; cdr3_nt: TGTGCCAGCAGTGAACCGCGGCCGAAACAGGGACAGGGGGCTCGCGAGACCCAGTACTTC